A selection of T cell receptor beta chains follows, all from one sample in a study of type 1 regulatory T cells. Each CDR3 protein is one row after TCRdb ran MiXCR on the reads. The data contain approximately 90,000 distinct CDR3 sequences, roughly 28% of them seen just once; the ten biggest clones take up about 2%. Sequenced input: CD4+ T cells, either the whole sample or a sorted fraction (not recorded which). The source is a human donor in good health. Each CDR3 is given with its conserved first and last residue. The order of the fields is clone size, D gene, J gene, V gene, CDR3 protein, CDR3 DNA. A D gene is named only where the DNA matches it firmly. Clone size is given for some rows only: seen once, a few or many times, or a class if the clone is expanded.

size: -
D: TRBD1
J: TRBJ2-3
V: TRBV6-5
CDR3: CASSTPTGTDTQYF
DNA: TGTGCCAGCAGTACGCCGACAGGGACAGATACGCAGTATTTT

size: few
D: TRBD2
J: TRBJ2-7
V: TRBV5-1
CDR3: CASSLEASGSVEQYF
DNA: TGCGCCAGCAGCTTGGAGGCTAGCGGGAGCGTCGAGCAGTACTTC

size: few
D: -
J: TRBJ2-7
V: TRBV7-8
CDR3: CASSLVQFREQYF
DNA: TGTGCCAGCAGCTTAGTACAGTTTCGCGAGCAGTACTTC

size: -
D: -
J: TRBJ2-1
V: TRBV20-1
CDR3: CSAIKTLEQFF
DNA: TGCAGTGCTATTAAAACACTTGAGCAGTTCTTC

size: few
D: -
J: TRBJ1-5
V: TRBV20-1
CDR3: CSARDGSAGAFSNQPQHF
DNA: TGCAGTGCTAGAGATGGTTCGGCAGGGGCATTTAGCAATCAGCCCCAGCATTTT

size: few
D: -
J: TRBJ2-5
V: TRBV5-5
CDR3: CASSLVGSETQYF
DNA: TGTGCCAGCAGCTTGGTGGGGTCGGAGACCCAGTACTTC

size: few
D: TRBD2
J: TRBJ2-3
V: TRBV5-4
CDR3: CASSLGGGTSGTDTQYF
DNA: TGTGCCAGCAGCTTGGGTGGAGGGACTAGCGGCACAGATACGCAGTATTTT

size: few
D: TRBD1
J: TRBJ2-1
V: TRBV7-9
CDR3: CASSFRGQSLNEQFF
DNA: TGTGCCAGCAGCTTCCGGGGACAGAGCCTCAATGAGCAGTTCTTC

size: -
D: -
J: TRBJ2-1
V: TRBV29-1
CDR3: CSVEGESSYNEQFF
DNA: TGCAGCGTTGAAGGGGAGAGCTCCTACAATGAGCAGTTCTTC

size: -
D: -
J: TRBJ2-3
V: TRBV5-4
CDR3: CASSSGESSTDTQYF
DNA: TGTGCCAGCAGCTCGGGGGAATCTAGCACAGATACGCAGTATTTT

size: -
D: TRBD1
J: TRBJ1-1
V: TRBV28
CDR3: CASSLSPGTANTEAFF
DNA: TGTGCCAGCAGTTTAAGCCCTGGGACAGCGAACACTGAAGCTTTCTTT

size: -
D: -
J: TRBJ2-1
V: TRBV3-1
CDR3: CASSQVFRGRSHEQFF
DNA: TGTGCCAGCAGCCAAGTGTTCCGCGGAAGGTCCCATGAGCAGTTCTTC

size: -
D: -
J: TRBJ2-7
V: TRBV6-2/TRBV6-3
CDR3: CASSRGGTYEQYF
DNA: TGTGCCAGCAGTCGCGGAGGAACCTACGAGCAGTACTTC

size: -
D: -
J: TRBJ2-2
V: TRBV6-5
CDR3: CASSYFSPNTGELFF
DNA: TGTGCCAGCAGTTACTTCTCTCCGAACACCGGGGAGCTGTTTTTT

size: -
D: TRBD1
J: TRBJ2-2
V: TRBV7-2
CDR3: CASRLGQGPTGELFF
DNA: TGTGCCAGCAGGTTGGGACAGGGACCTACCGGGGAGCTGTTTTTT

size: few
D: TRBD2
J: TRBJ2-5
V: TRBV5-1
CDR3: CASSLGPAGGQETQYF
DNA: TGCGCCAGCAGCTTGGGTCCGGCGGGAGGGCAAGAGACCCAGTACTTC

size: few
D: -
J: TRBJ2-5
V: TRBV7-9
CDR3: CASSSGDFETQYF
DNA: TGTGCCAGCAGTTCTGGTGACTTTGAGACCCAGTACTTC

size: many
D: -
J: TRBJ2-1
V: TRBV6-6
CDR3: CASSYSLGIYNEQFF
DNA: TGTGCCAGCAGTTACTCCCTCGGTATCTACAATGAGCAGTTCTTC

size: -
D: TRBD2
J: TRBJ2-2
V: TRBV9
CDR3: CASSVGLGGSTNTGELFF
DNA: TGTGCCAGCAGCGTAGGTCTTGGCGGGAGTACGAACACCGGGGAGCTGTTTTTT

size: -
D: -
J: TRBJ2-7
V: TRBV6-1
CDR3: CASMEGQLYEQYF
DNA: TGTGCCAGCATGGAGGGACAGCTGTACGAGCAGTACTTC

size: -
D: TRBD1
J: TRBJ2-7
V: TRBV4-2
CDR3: CASSLISSQQGAREQYF
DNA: TGTGCCAGCAGCCTTATATCCTCCCAGCAGGGGGCCCGCGAGCAGTACTTC

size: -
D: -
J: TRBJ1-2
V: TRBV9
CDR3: CASSVPLGELHGYTF
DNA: TGTGCCAGCAGCGTCCCTCTGGGGGAACTCCATGGCTACACCTTC

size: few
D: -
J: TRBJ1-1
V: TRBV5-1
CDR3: CASSRGVPGTEAFF
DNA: TGCGCCAGCAGCCGGGGGGTCCCCGGGACTGAAGCTTTCTTT

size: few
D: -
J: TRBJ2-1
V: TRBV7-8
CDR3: CASSLNLGDEQFF
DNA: TGTGCCAGCAGCTTAAACCTGGGGGATGAGCAGTTCTTC

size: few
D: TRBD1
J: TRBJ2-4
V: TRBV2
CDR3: CASTGQENIQYF
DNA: TGTGCCAGCACCGGACAGGAAAACATTCAGTACTTC

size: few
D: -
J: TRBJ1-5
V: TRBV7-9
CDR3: CASSLGTAENQPQHF
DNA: TGTGCCAGCAGCTTAGGGACAGCAGAAAATCAGCCCCAGCATTTT

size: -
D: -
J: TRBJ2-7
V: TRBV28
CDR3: CASIDGSSYEQYF
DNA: TGTGCCAGCATCGACGGGAGCTCCTACGAGCAGTACTTC

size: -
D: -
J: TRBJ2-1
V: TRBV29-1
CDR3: CSVAAYEQFF
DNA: TGCAGCGTTGCTGCCTATGAGCAGTTCTTC